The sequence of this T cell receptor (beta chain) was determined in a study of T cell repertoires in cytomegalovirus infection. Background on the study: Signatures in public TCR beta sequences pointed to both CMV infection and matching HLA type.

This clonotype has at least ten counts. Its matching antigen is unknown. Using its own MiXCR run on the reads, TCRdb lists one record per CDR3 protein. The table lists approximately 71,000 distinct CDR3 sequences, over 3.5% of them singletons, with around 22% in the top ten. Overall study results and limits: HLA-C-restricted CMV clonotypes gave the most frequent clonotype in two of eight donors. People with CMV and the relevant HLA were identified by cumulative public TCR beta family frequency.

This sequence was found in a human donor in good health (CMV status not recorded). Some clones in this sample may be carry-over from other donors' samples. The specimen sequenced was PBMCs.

As DNA, the CDR3 is TGTGCCAGCAGCTCCGGGACAGGGGGCGTCTATGGCTACACCTTC. Protein product: CASSSGTGGVYGYTF. The chain couples TRBV7-3 to TRBJ1-2; 12 bases align to TRBD1. The CDR3 is 15 residues long. The junction had 4 bases not matched to a gene; V was cut back by 4 bases and J by 4 bases. Looked up from germline, CDR1 is SGHTA and CDR2 is FQGTGA.